The 13 T cell receptor beta chains presented below share a single source sample, sequenced in a study of blood T cell repertoires in COVID-19. Produced via immunoSEQ multiplex PCR; TCRdb's table is partial and in-frame only. This sample has 300,000 to 350,000 clones, with roughly 90% found just once. Sample: peripheral blood. These TCRs come from a woman under 40 with COVID-19, enrolled during active disease.

This chain uses TRBV7-2 with TRBJ1-2; 8 nucleotides agree with TRBD1. The germline V gene encodes CDR1 SGHTA and CDR2 FQGNSA. The CDR3 covers 14 residues. Losses at the gene ends were 0 bases for V and 8 bases for J; bases not matched to a gene: 5. The DNA of the CDR3 is TGTGCCAGCAGCTTAGCGGACAGGGAGGGCGGCTACACCTTC. It yields the protein CASSLADREGGYTF.

This chain uses TRBV18 with TRBJ2-3; TRBD2 might be the D (6 bases). Germline loops: CDR1 KGHSH, CDR2 LQKENI. V was clipped by 2 bases and J by 3 bases, with 12 bases between them. The CDR3 has 15 residues. CDR3 residues: CASSPITGETDTQYF. CDR3 nucleotide sequence: TGTGCCAGCTCACCAATAACGGGAGAGACAGATACGCAGTATTTT. Full variable domain (rest looked up from reference TRBV18 and TRBJ2-3): NAGVMQNPRHLVRRRGQEARLRCSPMKGHSHVYWYRQLPEEGLKFMVYLQKENIIDESGMPKERFSAEFPKEGPSILRIQQVVRGDSAAYFCASSPITGETDTQYFGPGTRLTVL.

The chain combines TRBV6-6 with TRBJ1-3; TRBD1 matches at 10 bases. Trimming cost V 6 bases and J 3 bases; bases outside gene matches: 8. The CDR3 totals 16 residues. Germline V gene lookup returns CDR1 MNHNY and CDR2 SVGAGI (reference sequence). CDR3 nucleotides: TGTGCCAGCAGGACCGGGACAGGGGAGAGTGGAAACACCATATATTTT. Translated, it gives CASRTGTGESGNTIYF.

The chain joins TRBV7-9 to TRBJ2-2, with TRBD2 as a possible D gene (6 bases). V gave up 4 bases and J gave up 3 bases, with 15 bases separating them. The germline gives CDR1 SEHNR, CDR2 FQNEAQ (reference sequence). This CDR3 spans 16 amino acids. The CDR3 sequence is CASSSPGTRYTGELFF. The CDR3, as DNA: TGTGCCAGCAGCTCCCCCGGGACTCGGTACACCGGGGAGCTGTTTTTT. The complete variable domain, with remaining parts taken from reference TRBV7-9 and TRBJ2-2, reads DTGVSQNPRHKITKRGQNVTFRCDPISEHNRLYWYRQTLGQGPEFLTYFQNEAQLEKSRLLSDRFSAERPKGSFSTLEIQRTEQGDSAMYLCASSSPGTRYTGELFFGEGSRLTVL.

The V gene is TRBV3-1 (or the pseudogene TRBV3-2), the J gene TRBJ1-5; D is unclear. The germline V gene encodes CDR1 LGHDT and CDR2 YNNKEL (reference sequence). Trimming cost V 1 base and J 0 bases, with 7 bases left between them. The CDR3 is 15 amino acids. This CDR3 is CASSQGHYSNQPQHF. CDR3 nucleotide sequence: TGTGCCAGCAGCCAAGGACATTATAGCAATCAGCCCCAGCATTTT.

This chain links TRBV19 with TRBJ1-5, with TRBD1 matching 7 bases. Trimming cost V 7 bases and J 4 bases; bases outside gene matches: 10. Per germline, CDR1 LNHDA and CDR2 SQIVND (reference sequence). This CDR3 spans 15 amino acids. The CDR3 DNA follows: TGTGCCAGTAAAGGGGACAGCGGGTTTAATCAGCCCCAGCATTTT. This codes for CASKGDSGFNQPQHF.

The J gene is TRBJ1-4, the V gene TRBV19; unclear D gene. The V and J ends lost 5 bases and 2 bases respectively, with 12 bases between them. The CDR3 has 15 residues. Germline V gives CDR1 LNHDA, CDR2 SQIVND (reference sequence). The CDR3 DNA reads TGTGCCAGTAGTCCAAAGACTGATACTAATGAAAAACTGTTTTTT. Residues: CASSPKTDTNEKLFF.

This chain joins TRBV25-1 and TRBJ2-7, with D perhaps TRBD1 (6 bases). Looked up from germline, CDR1 is MGHDK and CDR2 is SYGVNS. This CDR3 has 15 amino acids. The V and J ends lost 3 bases and 5 bases respectively, with 17 bases between them. The DNA of the CDR3 is TGTGCCAGCAGTGAGCCCGGGACATCGCTCCACGAGCAGTACTTC. As protein: CASSEPGTSLHEQYF.

This clone appeared once. The V call is TRBV10-3, the J call TRBJ1-5, with TRBD1 as a possible D gene (6 bases). The CDR3 is 16 residues long. Germline lookup yields CDR1 ENHRY and CDR2 SYGVKD. The ends were cut back, 4 bases at V and 1 base at J, with 14 bases in the middle. CDR3 coding DNA: TGTGCCATCAGTGTAGGGGGGGCTGTCAGCAATCAGCCCCAGCATTTT. Its translation: CAISVGGAVSNQPQHF.

The gene calls are TRBV18 and TRBJ1-1; TRBD1 matches at 7 bases. From germline, CDR1 is KGHSH and CDR2 LQKENI. This CDR3 region has 13 residues. Trimming took 5 bases from V and 2 from J; bases not matched to a gene: 2. The CDR3 coding sequence is TGTGCCAGCTCAGGACAGGTTAACACTGAAGCTTTCTTT. Its protein is CASSGQVNTEAFF.

The V and J genes are TRBV6-5 and TRBJ2-2; D perhaps matches TRBD1 (5 bases). The V end lost 0 bases, the J end lost 8 bases, and 13 bases lay between the germline ends. The CDR3 has 15 residues. The germline V gene has CDR1 MNHEY and CDR2 SVGAGI. CDR3: CASSYSKTKGGELFF. As DNA, the CDR3 is TGTGCCAGCAGTTACTCAAAGACCAAGGGGGGGGAGCTGTTTTTT.

The chain joins TRBV14 to TRBJ2-7, with 9 bases identical to TRBD1. After removal of 9 bases from V and 3 bases from J, the junction contained 3 bases not matched to a gene. CDR1 and CDR2 from the germline V gene are SGHDN and FVKESK. This CDR3 comprises 12 residues. CDR3 nucleotide sequence: TGTGCCAGTGGGGACAGGGTCTACGAGCAGTACTTC. As protein: CASGDRVYEQYF. Looking up the rest from reference TRBV14 and TRBJ2-7 gives the full variable domain: EAGVTQFPSHSVIEKGQTVTLRCDPISGHDNLYWYRRVMGKEIKFLLHFVKESKQDESGMPNNRFLAERTGGTYSTLKVQPAELEDSGVYFCASGDRVYEQYFGPGTRLTVT.

The DNA for the CDR3 is TGTGCCAGCAGTTCCAGCGTTCTTGGCTATGGCTACACCTTC. Its translation: CASSSSVLGYGYTF. The chain carries TRBV27 and TRBJ1-2, with D hard to call. The CDR3 has 14 amino acids. V was shortened by 4 bases and J by 4 bases, with 13 bases between the two germline ends. Looked up from germline, CDR1 is MNHEY and CDR2 is SMNVEV (reference sequence).